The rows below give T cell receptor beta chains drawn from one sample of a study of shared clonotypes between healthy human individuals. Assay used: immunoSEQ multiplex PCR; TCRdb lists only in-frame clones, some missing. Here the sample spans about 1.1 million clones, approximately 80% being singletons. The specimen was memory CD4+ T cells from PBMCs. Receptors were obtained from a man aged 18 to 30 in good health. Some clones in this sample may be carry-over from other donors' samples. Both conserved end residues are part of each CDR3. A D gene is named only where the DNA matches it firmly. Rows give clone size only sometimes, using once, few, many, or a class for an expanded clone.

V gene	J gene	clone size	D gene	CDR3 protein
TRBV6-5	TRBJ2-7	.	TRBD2	CASSYEIGSGRYEQYF
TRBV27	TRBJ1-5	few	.	CASSFMGSNQPQHF
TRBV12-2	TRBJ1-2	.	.	CASRPTGAANYGYTF
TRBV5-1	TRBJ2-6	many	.	CASSFLPGSGANVLTF
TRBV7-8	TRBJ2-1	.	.	CASSLLAPDNEQFF
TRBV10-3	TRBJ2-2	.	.	CAISARSDTGELFF
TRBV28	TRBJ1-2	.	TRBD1	CASSFSGTGTNYGYTF
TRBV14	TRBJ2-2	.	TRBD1	CASSQVAGTVNTGELFF
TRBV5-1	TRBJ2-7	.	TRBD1	CASSYAGTGYEQYF
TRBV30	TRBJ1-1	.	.	CAWGARSEAFF
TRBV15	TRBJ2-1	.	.	CATSPPSRYNEQFF
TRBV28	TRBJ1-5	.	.	CASSLSGPGQPQHF
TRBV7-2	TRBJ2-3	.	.	CASSLGLHSLDTQYF
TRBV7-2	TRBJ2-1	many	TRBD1	CASSLRGTGGNYEQFF
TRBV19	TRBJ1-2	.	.	CASKDYGYTF
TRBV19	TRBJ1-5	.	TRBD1	CASDRGSLVSNQPQHF
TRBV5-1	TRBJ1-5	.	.	CASSWGEPGNQPQHF
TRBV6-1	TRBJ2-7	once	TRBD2	CASIPGLAGGAEQYF
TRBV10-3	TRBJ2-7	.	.	CATERDGFNYEQYF
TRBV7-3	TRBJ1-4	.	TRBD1	CASSLQGQVFF
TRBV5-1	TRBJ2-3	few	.	CASSVGQWLTDTQYF
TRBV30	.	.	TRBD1	CAWRVFRRTGVTGEQYF
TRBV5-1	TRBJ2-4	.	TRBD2	CASSLGVSAGGQYF
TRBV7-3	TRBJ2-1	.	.	CASSLGRGRNEQFF
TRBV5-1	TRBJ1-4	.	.	CASSSGSTREKLFF
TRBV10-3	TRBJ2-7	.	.	CAISSTSYEQYF
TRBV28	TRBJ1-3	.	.	CASTLASGNTIYF
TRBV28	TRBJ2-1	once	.	CASTLGGRAYNEQFF
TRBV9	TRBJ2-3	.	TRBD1	CASSTGGPTDTQYF
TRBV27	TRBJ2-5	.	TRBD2	CASSYSGRRETQYF
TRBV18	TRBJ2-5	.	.	CASSPQSPVLQETQYF
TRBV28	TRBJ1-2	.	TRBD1	CASRVGGDYGYTF
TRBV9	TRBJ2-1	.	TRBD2	CASSVVSGRSDEQFF
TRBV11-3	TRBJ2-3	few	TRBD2	CASSLRTSGTVDTQYF
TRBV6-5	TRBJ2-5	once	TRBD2	CASRGLAGGRETQYF
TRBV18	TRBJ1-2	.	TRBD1	CASSPPGQGALLPSRNYGYTF
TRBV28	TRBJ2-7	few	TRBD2	CASSLLAGGYEQYF
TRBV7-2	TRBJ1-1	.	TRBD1	CASSLAYRGRRNTEAFF
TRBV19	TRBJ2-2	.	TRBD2	CASSIKALAGYASGELFF
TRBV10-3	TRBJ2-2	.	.	CAIKTQDTGELFF
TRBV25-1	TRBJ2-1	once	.	CASLGAPLGDNEQFF
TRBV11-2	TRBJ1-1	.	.	CASSLEGRSVAFF
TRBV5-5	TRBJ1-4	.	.	CASSLQWQDNEKLFF
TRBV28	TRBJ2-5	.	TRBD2	CASSSLAGGNPQETQYF
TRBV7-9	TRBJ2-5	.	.	CASSLLGLQETQYF
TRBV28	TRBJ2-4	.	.	CASSFDSSKNIQYF
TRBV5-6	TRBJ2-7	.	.	CASSRGGYEQYF
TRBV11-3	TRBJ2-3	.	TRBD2	CASSSLRGGTQYF
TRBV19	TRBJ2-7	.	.	CASSRGRQGFYEQYF